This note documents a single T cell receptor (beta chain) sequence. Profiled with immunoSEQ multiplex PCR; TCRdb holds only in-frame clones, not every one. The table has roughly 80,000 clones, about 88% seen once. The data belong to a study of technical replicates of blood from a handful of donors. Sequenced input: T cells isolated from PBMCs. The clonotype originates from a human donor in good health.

CDR3 sequence reads: CASRIGTVGNYGYTF. CDR3 nucleotide sequence: TGTGCCAGCAGGATAGGGACAGTCGGTAACTATGGCTACACCTTC. The chain uses TRBV27 and TRBJ1-2; 7 bases are shared with TRBD1. V lost 6 bases to trimming and J lost 1 base; unmatched junction nucleotides: 8. Per the germline V gene, CDR1 is MNHEY and CDR2 is SMNVEV (reference sequence). The CDR3 is 15 amino acids.